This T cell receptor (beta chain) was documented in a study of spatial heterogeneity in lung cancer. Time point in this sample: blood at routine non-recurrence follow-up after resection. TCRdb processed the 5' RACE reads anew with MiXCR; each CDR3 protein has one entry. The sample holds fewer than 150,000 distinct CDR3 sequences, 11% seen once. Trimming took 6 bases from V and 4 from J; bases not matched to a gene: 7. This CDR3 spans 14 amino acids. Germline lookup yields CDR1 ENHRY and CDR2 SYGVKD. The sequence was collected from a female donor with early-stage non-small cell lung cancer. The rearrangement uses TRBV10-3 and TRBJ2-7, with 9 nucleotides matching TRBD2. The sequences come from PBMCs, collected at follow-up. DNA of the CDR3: TGTGCCATCAGGGAGACTAGCGGTTCTTACGAGCAGTACTTC. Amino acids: CAIRETSGSYEQYF.